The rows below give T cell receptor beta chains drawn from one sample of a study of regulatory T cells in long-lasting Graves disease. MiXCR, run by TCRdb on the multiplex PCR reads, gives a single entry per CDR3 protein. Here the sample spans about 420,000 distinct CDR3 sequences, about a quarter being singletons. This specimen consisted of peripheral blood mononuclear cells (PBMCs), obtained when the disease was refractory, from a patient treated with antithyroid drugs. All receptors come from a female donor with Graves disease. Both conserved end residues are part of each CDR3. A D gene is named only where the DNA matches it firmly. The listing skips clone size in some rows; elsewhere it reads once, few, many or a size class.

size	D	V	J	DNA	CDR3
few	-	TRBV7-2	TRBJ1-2	TGTGCCAGCAGCTTACTCTCAGGGACCGGAGGCTACACCTTC	CASSLLSGTGGYTF
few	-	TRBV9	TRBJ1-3	TGTGCCAGCAGCCCCCTCCCGAATACTGGAAACACCATATATTTT	CASSPLPNTGNTIYF
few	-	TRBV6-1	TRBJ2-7	TGTGCCAGCATTCCCCAGGGGGGCTCCTACGAGCAGTACTTC	CASIPQGGSYEQYF
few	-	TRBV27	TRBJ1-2	TGTGCCAGCAGTTTTAAGTGGCAGGGAAGAAATCGGGACTATGGCTACACCTTC	CASSFKWQGRNRDYGYTF
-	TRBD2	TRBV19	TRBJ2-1	TGTGCCAGTACTAGACTAGCGGGAGGGCCGGACGAGCAGTTCTTC	CASTRLAGGPDEQFF
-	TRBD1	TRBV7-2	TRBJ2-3	TGTGCCAGCAGCCAGGACAGGGGTACAGATACGCAGTATTTT	CASSQDRGTDTQYF
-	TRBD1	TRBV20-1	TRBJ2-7	TGCAGTGCCTCGATCCCGGGACAGGGGCCCTACCACTACGAGCAGTACTTC	CSASIPGQGPYHYEQYF
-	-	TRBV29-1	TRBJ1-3	TGCAGCGTTCCCGGGGTTGGGGGAAGCTCTGGAAACACCATATATTTT	CSVPGVGGSSGNTIYF
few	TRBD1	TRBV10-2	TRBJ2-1	TGCGCCAGCAGCTTCAACAGGGGCTATGAGCAGTTCTTC	CASSFNRGYEQFF
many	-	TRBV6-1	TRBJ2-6	TGTGCCAGCGGATCAGGGTCTGGGGCCAACGTCCTGACTTTC	CASGSGSGANVLTF
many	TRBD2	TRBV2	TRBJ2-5	TGTGCCAGCAATGTGGTAGCGGGACAAGAGACCCAGTACTTC	CASNVVAGQETQYF
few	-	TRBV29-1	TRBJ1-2	TGCAGCGGGGGTGGCATTGGGCGTAACTATGGCTACACCTTC	CSGGGIGRNYGYTF
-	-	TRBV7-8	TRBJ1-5	TGTGCCAGCAGGGAAGCTGGCAATCAGCCCCAGCATTTT	CASREAGNQPQHF
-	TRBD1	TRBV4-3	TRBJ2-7	TGCGCCAGCAGCCATGTATGGAACCGGGACAGGGGGTACGAGCAGTACTTC	CASSHVWNRDRGYEQYF
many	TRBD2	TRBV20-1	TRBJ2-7	TGCAGTGCGGAACTAGCGGGAAGAGCCTACGAGCAGTACTTC	CSAELAGRAYEQYF
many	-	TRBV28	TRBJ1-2	TGTGCCAGCAGTTTATGGAACTATGGCTACACCTTC	CASSLWNYGYTF
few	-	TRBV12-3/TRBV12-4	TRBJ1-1	TGTGCCAGCAGCCTAACTGGGGGCAAATGGATCACTGAAGCTTTCTTT	CASSLTGGKWITEAFF
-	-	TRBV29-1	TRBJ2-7	TGCAGCGTTGAAATTAGCGGCAGGGAGGAGTACTTC	CSVEISGREEYF
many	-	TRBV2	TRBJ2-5	TGTGCCAGCAGCTTAGATGGAGAGACCCAGTACTTC	CASSLDGETQYF
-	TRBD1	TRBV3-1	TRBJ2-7	TGTGCCAGCAGCCACTTTCCGGGACAGAAGACCTACGAGCAGTACTTC	CASSHFPGQKTYEQYF
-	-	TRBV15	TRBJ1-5	TGTGCCACCAGCATCCGGGAGAGGGATCAGCCCCAGCATTTT	CATSIRERDQPQHF
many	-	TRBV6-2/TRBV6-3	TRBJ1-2	TGTGCCAGCAGTTACTGGAGCCCAGATTATGGCTACACCTTC	CASSYWSPDYGYTF
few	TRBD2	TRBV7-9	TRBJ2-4	TGTGCCAGCAGCTTAGTTGGGGGGGGGAACATTCAGTACTTC	CASSLVGGGNIQYF
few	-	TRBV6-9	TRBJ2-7	TGTGCCAGCAGTTACCGCCTAGAAAACTACGAGCAGTACTTC	CASSYRLENYEQYF
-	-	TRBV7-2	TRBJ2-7	TGTGCCAGCAGCTTAGACAATACGAATTTTTACGAGCAGTACTTC	CASSLDNTNFYEQYF
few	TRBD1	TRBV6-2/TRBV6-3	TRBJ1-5	TGTGCCAGCAGTTACTCGGCAGGGGGCAGACAGCCCCAGCATTTT	CASSYSAGGRQPQHF
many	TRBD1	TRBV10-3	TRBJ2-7	TGTGCCATCAGGATGGGACAGGCTCTTGGGGAGCAGTACTTC	CAIRMGQALGEQYF
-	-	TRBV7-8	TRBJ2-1	TGTGCCAGCAGCTCCCCCGAAGGGGCATCTGAGCAGTTCTTC	CASSSPEGASEQFF
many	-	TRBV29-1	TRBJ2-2	TGCAGCGTGAACGGACAGACAGGACTGGCGAACACCGGGGAGCTGTTTTTT	CSVNGQTGLANTGELFF
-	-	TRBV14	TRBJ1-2	TGTGCCAGCAGCCAAGGGATTCCGGGGGCCATTGGCTACACCTTC	CASSQGIPGAIGYTF
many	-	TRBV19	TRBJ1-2	TGTGCCAGTAGTTCTTGGGGGTTCGATGGCTACACCTTC	CASSSWGFDGYTF
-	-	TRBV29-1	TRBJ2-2	TGCAGCGTTCCCGGGGGCGCGAACACCGGGGAGCTGTTTTTT	CSVPGGANTGELFF
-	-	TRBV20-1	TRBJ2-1	TGCAGTGCTAGCCCCGGGAGTAGGCACAATGAGCAGTTCTTC	CSASPGSRHNEQFF
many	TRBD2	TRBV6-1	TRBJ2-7	TGTGCCAGCAGTCCCGGGACTAGCGATCACTACGAGCAGTACTTC	CASSPGTSDHYEQYF
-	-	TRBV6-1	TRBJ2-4	TGTGCCAGCACCGAGAGGCAGGGGCTTTTCATTCAGTACTTC	CASTERQGLFIQYF
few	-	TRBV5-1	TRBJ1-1	TGCGCCAGCAGCCGAGGCGTCTTGAACGGTGAAGCTTTCTTT	CASSRGVLNGEAFF
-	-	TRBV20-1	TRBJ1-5	TGCAGTGCTAGAGAGGGCAGGGTGAATCAGCCCCAGCATTTT	CSAREGRVNQPQHF
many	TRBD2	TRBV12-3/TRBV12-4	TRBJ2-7	TGTGCCAGCAGTTTAGAGAGCGGGACCTACGAGCAGTACTTC	CASSLESGTYEQYF
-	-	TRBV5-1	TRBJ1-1	TGCGCCAGCAGCTTGCCGGGGCAGGCGGACACTGAAGCTTTCTTT	CASSLPGQADTEAFF
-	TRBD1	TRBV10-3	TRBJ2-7	TGTGCCATAAGGGGTTCGGGACAGGAGAGACCGCAGTACTTC	CAIRGSGQERPQYF